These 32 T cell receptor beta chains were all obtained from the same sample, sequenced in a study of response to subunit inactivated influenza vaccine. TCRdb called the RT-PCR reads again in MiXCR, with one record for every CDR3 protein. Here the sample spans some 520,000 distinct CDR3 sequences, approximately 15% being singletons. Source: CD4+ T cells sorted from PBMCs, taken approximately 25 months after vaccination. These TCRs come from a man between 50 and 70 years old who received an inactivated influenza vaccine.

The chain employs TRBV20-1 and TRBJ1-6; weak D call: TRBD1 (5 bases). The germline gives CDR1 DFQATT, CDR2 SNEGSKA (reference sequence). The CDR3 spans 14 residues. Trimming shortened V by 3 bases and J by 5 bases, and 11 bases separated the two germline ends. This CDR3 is CSARRRVNNSPLHF. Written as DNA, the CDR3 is TGCAGTGCTAGGCGCAGGGTTAATAATTCACCCCTCCACTTT.

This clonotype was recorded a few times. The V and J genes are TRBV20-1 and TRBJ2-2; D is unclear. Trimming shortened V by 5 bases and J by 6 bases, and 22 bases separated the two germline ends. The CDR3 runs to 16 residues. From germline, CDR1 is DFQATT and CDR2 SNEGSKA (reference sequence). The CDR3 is CSAEPGRTAWAGELFF. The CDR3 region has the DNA TGCAGTGCTGAACCCGGGCGGACCGCCTGGGCCGGGGAGCTGTTTTTT.

The CDR3: CSARDFGRGGTDTQYF. The CDR3 coding sequence is TGCAGTGCTAGAGATTTCGGGCGCGGGGGCACAGATACGCAGTATTTT. The chain is built from TRBV20-1 and TRBJ2-3; tentatively, D is TRBD2 (6 bases). The CDR3 is 16 amino acids. Per germline, CDR1 DFQATT and CDR2 SNEGSKA (reference sequence). Trimming shortened V by 0 bases and J by 1 base, and 14 bases separated the two germline ends.

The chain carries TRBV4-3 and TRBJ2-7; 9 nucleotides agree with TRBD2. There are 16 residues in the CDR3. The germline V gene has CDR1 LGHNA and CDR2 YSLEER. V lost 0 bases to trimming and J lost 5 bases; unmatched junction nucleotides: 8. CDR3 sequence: CASSQDSRLAGHEQYF. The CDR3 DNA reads TGCGCCAGCAGCCAAGATAGTCGGCTAGCGGGGCACGAGCAGTACTTC.

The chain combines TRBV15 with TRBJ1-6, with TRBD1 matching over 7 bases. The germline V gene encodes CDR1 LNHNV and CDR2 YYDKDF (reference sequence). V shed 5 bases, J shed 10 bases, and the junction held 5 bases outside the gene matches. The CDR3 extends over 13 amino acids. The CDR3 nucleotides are TGTGCCACCAGCGGGCAGGGGGAATCACCCCTCCACTTT. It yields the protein CATSGQGESPLHF. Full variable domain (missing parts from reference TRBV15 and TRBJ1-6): DAMVIQNPRYQVTQFGKPVTLSCSQTLNHNVMYWYQQKSSQAPKLLFHYYDKDFNNEADTPDNFQSRRPNTSFCFLDIRSPGLGDTAMYLCATSGQGESPLHFGNGTRLTVT.

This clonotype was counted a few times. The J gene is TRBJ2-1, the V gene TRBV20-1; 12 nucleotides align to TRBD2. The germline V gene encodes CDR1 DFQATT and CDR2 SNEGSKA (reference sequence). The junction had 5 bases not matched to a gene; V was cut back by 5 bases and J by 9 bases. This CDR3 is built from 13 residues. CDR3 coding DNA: TGCAGTGCTCGACTAGCGGGAGTGGGTGAGCAGTTCTTC. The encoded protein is CSARLAGVGEQFF.

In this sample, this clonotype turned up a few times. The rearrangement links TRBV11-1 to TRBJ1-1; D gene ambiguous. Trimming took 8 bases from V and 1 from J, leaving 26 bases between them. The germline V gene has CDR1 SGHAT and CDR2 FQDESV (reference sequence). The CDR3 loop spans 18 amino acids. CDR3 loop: CASQLCTLLGPENTEAFF. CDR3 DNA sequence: TGTGCCAGCCAACTGTGTACCCTCTTGGGCCCGGAGAACACTGAAGCTTTCTTT.

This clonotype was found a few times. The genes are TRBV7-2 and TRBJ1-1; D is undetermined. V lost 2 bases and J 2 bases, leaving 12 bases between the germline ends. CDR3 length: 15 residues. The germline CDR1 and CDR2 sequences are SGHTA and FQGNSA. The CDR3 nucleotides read TGTGCCAGCAGCTTAAGTGCCAGTCGAAACACTGAAGCTTTCTTT. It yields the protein CASSLSASRNTEAFF.

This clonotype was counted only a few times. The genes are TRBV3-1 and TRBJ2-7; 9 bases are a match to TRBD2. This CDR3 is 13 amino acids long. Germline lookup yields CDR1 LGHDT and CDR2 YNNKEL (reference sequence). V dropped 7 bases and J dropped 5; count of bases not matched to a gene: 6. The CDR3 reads CASTLSGRNEQYF. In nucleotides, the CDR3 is TGTGCCAGCACCCTTAGCGGGAGAAACGAGCAGTACTTC.

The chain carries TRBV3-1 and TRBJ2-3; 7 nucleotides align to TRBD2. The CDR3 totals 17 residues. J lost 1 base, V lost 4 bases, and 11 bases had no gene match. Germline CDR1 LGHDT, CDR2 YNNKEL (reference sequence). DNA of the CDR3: TGTGCCAGCAGCCGCCCGACGGGAGGACTTGGCACAGATACGCAGTATTTT. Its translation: CASSRPTGGLGTDTQYF.

CDR3 protein: CASSFRGTRDNEQFF. The CDR3 bases are TGTGCCAGCAGTTTTCGGGGGACGCGGGACAATGAGCAGTTCTTC. The V gene is TRBV12-3 or TRBV12-4, the J gene TRBJ2-1; TRBD2 is a possible D gene (6 bases). V gave up 3 bases and J gave up 5 bases, with 14 bases separating them. This CDR3 is built from 15 residues.

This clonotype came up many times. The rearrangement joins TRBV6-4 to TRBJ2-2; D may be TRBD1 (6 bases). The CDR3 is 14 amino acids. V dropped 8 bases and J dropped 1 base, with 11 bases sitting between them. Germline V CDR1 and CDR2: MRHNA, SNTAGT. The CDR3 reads CASQLGQNTGELFF. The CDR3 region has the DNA TGTGCCAGCCAGTTGGGACAGAACACCGGGGAGCTGTTTTTT.

DNA of the CDR3: TGTGCCAGCAGCTTAGAGGGACAGGGCTTCTACGAGCAGTACTTC. Translation: CASSLEGQGFYEQYF. The V call is TRBV7-2, the J call TRBJ2-7; the match to TRBD1 covers 9 bases. The CDR3 is made up of 15 amino acids. The V and J ends lost 1 base and 3 bases, in that order; junction bases with no gene match: 4. The germline V gene encodes CDR1 SGHTA and CDR2 FQGNSA.

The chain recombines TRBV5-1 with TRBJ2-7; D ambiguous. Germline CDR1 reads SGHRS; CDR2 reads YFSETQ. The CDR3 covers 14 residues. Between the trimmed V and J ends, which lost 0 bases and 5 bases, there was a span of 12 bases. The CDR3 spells CASSLDNVYDEQYF. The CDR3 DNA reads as TGCGCCAGCAGCTTGGACAACGTATATGACGAGCAGTACTTC.

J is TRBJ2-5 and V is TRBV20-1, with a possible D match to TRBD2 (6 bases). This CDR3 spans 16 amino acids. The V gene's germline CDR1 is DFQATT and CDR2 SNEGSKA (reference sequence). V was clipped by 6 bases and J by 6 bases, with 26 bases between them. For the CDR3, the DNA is TGCAGTGCATCAGATGCGGCGGGCAGGGAGGAACAGACCCAGTACTTC. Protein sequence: CSASDAAGREEQTQYF.

The CDR3 nucleotides are TGTGCCAGCAGCAAGATGGAGGGACTAGCTCAAGAGACCCAGTACTTC. This codes for CASSKMEGLAQETQYF. V gene TRBV11-2 combines with J gene TRBJ2-5; TRBD2 aligns across 9 bases. From germline, CDR1 is SGHAT and CDR2 FQNNGV. The ends lost 5 bases at V and 2 bases at J; junction bases unmatched: 9. The length of the CDR3 is 16 residues.

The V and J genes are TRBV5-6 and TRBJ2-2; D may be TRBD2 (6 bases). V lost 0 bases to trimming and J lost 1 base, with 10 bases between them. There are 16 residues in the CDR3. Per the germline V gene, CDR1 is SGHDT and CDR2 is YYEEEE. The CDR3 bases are TGTGCCAGCAGCTTGGCCGGCGGGGAGAACACCGGGGAGCTGTTTTTT. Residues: CASSLAGGENTGELFF.

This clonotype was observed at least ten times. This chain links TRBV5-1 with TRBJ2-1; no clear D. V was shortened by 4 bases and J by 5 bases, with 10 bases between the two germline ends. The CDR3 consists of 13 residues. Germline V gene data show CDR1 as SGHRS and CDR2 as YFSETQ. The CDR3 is CASSRGLDNEQFF. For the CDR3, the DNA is TGCGCCAGCAGCCGTGGTCTGGACAATGAGCAGTTCTTC.

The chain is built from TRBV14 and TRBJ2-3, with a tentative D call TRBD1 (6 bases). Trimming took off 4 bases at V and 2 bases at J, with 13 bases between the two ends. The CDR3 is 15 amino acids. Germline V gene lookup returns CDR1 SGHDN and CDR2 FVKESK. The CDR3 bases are TGTGCCAGCAGCCGATGGGGGCGAGACACAGATACGCAGTATTTT. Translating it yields CASSRWGRDTDTQYF.

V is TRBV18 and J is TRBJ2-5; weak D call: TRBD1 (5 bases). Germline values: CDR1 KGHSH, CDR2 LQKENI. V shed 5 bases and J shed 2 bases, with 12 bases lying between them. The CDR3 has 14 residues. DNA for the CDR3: TGTGCCAGCTCATCCAGGACATCACAAGAGACCCAGTACTTC. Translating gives CASSSRTSQETQYF.

This CDR3 is CASSEYRDYPPDTQYF. The CDR3 DNA sequence: TGTGCCAGCAGCGAATACCGGGACTACCCTCCAGATACGCAGTATTTT. This chain connects TRBV9 to TRBJ2-3, with 7 bases matching TRBD2. This CDR3 is built from 16 residues. Germline V gives CDR1 SGDLS, CDR2 YYNGEE. The V and J ends lost 3 bases and 4 bases, in that order; junction bases with no gene match: 11.

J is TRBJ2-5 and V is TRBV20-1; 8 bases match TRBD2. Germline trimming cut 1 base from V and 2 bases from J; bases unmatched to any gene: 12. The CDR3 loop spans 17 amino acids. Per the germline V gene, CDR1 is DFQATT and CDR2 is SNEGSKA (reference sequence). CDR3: CSARGWVSSGQQETQYF. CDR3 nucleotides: TGCAGTGCTAGAGGATGGGTTTCTAGCGGGCAGCAAGAGACCCAGTACTTC.

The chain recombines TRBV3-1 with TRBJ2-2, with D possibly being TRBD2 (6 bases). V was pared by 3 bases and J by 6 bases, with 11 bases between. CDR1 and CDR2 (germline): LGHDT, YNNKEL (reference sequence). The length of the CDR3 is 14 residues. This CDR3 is CASSQGRSAGELFF. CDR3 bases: TGTGCCAGCAGCCAGGGGAGGAGTGCCGGGGAGCTGTTTTTT.

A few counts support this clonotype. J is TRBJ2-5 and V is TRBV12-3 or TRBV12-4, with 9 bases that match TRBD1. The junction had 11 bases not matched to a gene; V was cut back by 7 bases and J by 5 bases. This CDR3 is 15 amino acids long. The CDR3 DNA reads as TGTGCCAGCACCCTTGGGACAGGGATGGGGGAGACCCAGTACTTC. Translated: CASTLGTGMGETQYF.

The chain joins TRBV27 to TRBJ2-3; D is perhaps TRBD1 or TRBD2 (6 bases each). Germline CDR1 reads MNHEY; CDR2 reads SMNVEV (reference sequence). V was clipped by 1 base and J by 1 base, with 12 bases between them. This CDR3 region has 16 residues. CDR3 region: CASSLYGGHGTDTQYF. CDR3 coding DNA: TGTGCCAGCAGTTTATATGGGGGGCACGGCACAGATACGCAGTATTTT.

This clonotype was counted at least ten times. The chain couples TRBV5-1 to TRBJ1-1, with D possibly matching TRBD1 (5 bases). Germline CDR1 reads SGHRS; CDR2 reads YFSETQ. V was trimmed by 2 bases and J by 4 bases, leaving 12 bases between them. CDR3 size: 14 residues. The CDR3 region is CASSFGGEGTEAFF. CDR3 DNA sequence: TGCGCCAGCAGCTTCGGGGGGGAGGGCACTGAAGCTTTCTTT.

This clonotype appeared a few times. The CDR3 region has the DNA TGTGCCAGCAGTTTTCAGGGAGGCGCTGGAAACACCATATATTTT. Encoded protein: CASSFQGGAGNTIYF. The gene calls are TRBV28 and TRBJ1-3; tentatively, D is TRBD1 (5 bases). V dropped 3 bases and J dropped 2 bases, with 11 bases sitting between them. There are 15 residues in the CDR3. Germline CDR1 and CDR2: MDHEN and SYDVKM. The variable domain in full, with the rest retrieved from reference TRBV28 and TRBJ1-3, is DVKVTQSSRYLVKRTGEKVFLECVQDMDHENMFWYRQDPGLGLRLIYFSYDVKMKEKGDIPEGYSVSREKKERFSLILESASTNQTSMYLCASSFQGGAGNTIYFGEGSWLTVV.

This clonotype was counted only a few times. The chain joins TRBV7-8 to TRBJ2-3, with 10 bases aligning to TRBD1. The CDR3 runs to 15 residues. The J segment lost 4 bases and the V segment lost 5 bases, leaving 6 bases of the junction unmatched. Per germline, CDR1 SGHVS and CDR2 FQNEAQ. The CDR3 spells CASSPRDRGSDTQYF. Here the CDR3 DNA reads TGTGCCAGCAGCCCACGGGACAGGGGCTCAGATACGCAGTATTTT.

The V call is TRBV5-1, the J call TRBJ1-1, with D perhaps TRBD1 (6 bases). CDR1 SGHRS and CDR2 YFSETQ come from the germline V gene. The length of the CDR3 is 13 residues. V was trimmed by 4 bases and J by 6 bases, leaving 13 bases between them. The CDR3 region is CASSPVGAPEAFF. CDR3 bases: TGCGCCAGCAGCCCCGTGGGGGCCCCTGAAGCTTTCTTT.

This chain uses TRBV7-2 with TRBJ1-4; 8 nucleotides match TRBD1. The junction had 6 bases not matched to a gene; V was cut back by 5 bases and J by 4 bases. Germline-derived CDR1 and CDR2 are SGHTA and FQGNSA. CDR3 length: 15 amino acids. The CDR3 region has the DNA TGTGCCAGCAGCCCACACAGGGGGGATAATGAAAAACTGTTTTTT. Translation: CASSPHRGDNEKLFF. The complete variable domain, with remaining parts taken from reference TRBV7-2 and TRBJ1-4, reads GAGVSQSPSNKVTEKGKDVELRCDPISGHTALYWYRQSLGQGLEFLIYFQGNSAPDKSGLPSDRFSAERTGGSVSTLTIQRTQQEDSAVYLCASSPHRGDNEKLFFGSGTQLSVL.

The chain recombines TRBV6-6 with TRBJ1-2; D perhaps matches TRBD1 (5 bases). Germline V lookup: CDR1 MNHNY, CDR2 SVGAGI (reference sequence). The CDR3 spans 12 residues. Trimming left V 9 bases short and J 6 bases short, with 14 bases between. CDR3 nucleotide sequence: TGTGCCAGTAAACAGGAGGATGATGGCTACACCTTC. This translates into CASKQEDDGYTF.

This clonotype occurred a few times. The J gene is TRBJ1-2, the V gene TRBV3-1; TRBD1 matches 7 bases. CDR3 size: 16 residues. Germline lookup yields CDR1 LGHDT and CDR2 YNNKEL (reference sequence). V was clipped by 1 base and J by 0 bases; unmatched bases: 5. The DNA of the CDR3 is TGTGCCAGCAGCCAAGGGGGGACAGACTCTAACTATGGCTACACCTTC. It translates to CASSQGGTDSNYGYTF.